These 19 T cell receptor beta chains came from one sample sequenced in a study of blood T cell repertoires in COVID-19. Sequencing used immunoSEQ multiplex PCR; TCRdb keeps in-frame clones, though not all of them. Of roughly 70,000 clones listed, around 86% are singletons. The sequencing sample was made of peripheral blood. These receptor sequences come from a man in his fifties with active COVID-19.

The V gene is TRBV3-1 (or the pseudogene TRBV3-2), the J gene TRBJ1-6; D call uncertain. The germline V gene encodes CDR1 LGHDT and CDR2 YNNKEL (reference sequence). This CDR3 is 15 amino acids long. V shed 1 base and J shed 10 bases, with 14 bases lying between them. The CDR3 sequence is CASSQVTVLASPLHF. Here the CDR3 DNA reads TGTGCCAGCAGCCAAGTTACAGTTTTGGCCTCACCCCTCCACTTT.

The V call is TRBV10-2, the J call TRBJ1-1; tentatively, D is TRBD1 (5 bases). The CDR3 is made up of 13 amino acids. Germline CDR1 reads WSHSY; CDR2 reads SAAADI. V was pared by 2 bases and J by 6 bases, with 10 bases between. Written as DNA, the CDR3 is TGCGCCAGCAGTGAGAGTTGGGGCTCTGAAGCTTTCTTT. It codes for CASSESWGSEAFF.

The chain has TRBV7-2 and TRBJ2-5; D gene unclear. The CDR3 has 14 residues. Germline V gives CDR1 SGHTA, CDR2 FQGNSA. Trimming removed 5 bases at V and 5 bases at J, with 15 bases between. The chain's CDR3 is CASSARAGSETQYF. DNA of the CDR3: TGTGCCAGCAGCGCCAGAGCCGGGTCGGAGACCCAGTACTTC.

This chain connects TRBV6-2 or TRBV6-3 to TRBJ2-1; TRBD2 aligns across 7 bases. The CDR3 is 15 amino acids. V lost 5 bases and J lost 7; bases outside the gene matches: 11. Per germline, CDR1 MNHEY and CDR2 SVGEGT. In DNA form, the CDR3 reads TGTGCCAGCAGTCGGCACGTAACGGGAGGTAATGAGCAGTTCTTC. As protein: CASSRHVTGGNEQFF.

The CDR3 DNA is TGCAGTGCTGCCCGACTACCCGAGCAGTTCTTC. Translation gives CSAARLPEQFF. The chain links TRBV20-1 to TRBJ2-1; the D gene is possibly TRBD2 (5 bases). Looked up from germline, CDR1 is DFQATT and CDR2 is SNEGSKA (reference sequence). V shed 5 bases and J shed 10 bases, with 12 bases lying between them. CDR3 length: 11 amino acids.

This clone occurred once. The J gene is TRBJ1-1, the V gene TRBV9; 7 nucleotides align to TRBD1. The CDR3 sequence is 15 residues long. Germline CDR1 reads SGDLS; CDR2 reads YYNGEE. V gave up 2 bases and J gave up 0 bases; unmatched junction bases: 4. The CDR3, as DNA: TGTGCCAGCAGCGTGGGGGACAGATTGAACACTGAAGCTTTCTTT. Protein: CASSVGDRLNTEAFF.

The genes are TRBV7-9 and TRBJ2-3; D is perhaps TRBD2 (5 bases). Germline loops: CDR1 SEHNR, CDR2 FQNEAQ (reference sequence). The germline V and J ends were trimmed by 1 base and 6 bases, with 8 bases remaining between them. The CDR3 totals 13 residues. CDR3 amino acids: CASSLGTSDTQYF. CDR3 DNA: TGTGCCAGCAGCTTAGGGACTTCGGATACGCAGTATTTT.

This rearrangement joins TRBV7-2 to TRBJ2-1; 9 bases agree with TRBD1. Germline V lookup: CDR1 SGHTA, CDR2 FQGNSA. Trimming removed 3 bases from V and 5 bases from J; junction bases left unmatched: 5. The CDR3 is 15 amino acids. The CDR3 bases are TGTGCCAGCAGCTTTAGGACAGGGGAAAACAATGAGCAGTTCTTC. Its protein is CASSFRTGENNEQFF.

This chain links TRBV11-3 with TRBJ2-5; TRBD2 aligns across 11 bases. The CDR3 has 15 residues. The J segment lost 3 bases and the V segment lost 5 bases, leaving 5 bases of the junction unmatched. The germline gives CDR1 SGHNT, CDR2 YENEEA. CDR3 coding DNA: TGTGCCAGCAGCCCGGGACTAGCGGATAAAGAGACCCAGTACTTC. Translating gives CASSPGLADKETQYF.

The chain joins TRBV19 to TRBJ2-7, with 11 bases identical to TRBD1. The CDR3 runs 14 residues. V shed 9 bases and J 4 bases; nucleotides not matched to a gene: 8. Germline lookup yields CDR1 LNHDA and CDR2 SQIVND (reference sequence). CDR3 DNA: TGTGCCAGGTACAGGACAGGGGGCGCGTACGAGCAGTACTTC. Translated: CARYRTGGAYEQYF.

V and J are TRBV11-3 and TRBJ2-1; D perhaps matches TRBD1 (5 bases). Germline V gene lookup returns CDR1 SGHNT and CDR2 YENEEA. This CDR3 has 15 residues. V was cut by 8 bases and J by 0 bases, with 14 bases left in between. Here the CDR3 DNA reads TGTGCCAGCGGACAAGACAGCAGCTCCTACAATGAGCAGTTCTTC. This sequence encodes CASGQDSSSYNEQFF.

The CDR3 loop is CASSTGQGTYGYTF. The DNA for the CDR3 is TGTGCCAGCAGCACCGGACAGGGGACCTATGGCTACACCTTC. This rearrangement joins TRBV7-2 to TRBJ1-2, with 9 positions matching TRBD1. The length of the CDR3 is 14 residues. J gave up 4 bases and V 5 bases, and 5 bases lay outside the gene matches. CDR1 is SGHTA, CDR2 FQGNSA, per germline.

The J gene is TRBJ2-1, the V gene TRBV12-3 or TRBV12-4; TRBD1 might be the D (5 bases). With 3 bases removed from V and 8 bases from J, the gap between germline ends came to 11 bases. The CDR3 contains 13 residues. The CDR3 nucleotides read TGTGCCAGCAGTTTTTTCAGGGCTGATGAGCAGTTCTTC. Residues: CASSFFRADEQFF.

The V and J genes are TRBV29-1 and TRBJ1-1, with 8 bases matching TRBD1. Looked up from germline, CDR1 is SQVTM and CDR2 is ANQGSEA. V lost 4 bases to trimming and J lost 10 bases; unmatched junction nucleotides: 2. The CDR3 spans 10 residues. In DNA, the CDR3 is TGCAGCGTTGCAGGGGGCAGAGCTTTCTTT. This sequence encodes CSVAGGRAFF.

The V gene is TRBV5-5, the J gene TRBJ1-1, with D possibly matching TRBD1 (6 bases). The length of the CDR3 is 15 residues. Germline V CDR1 and CDR2: SGHKS, YYEKEE (reference sequence). Between the trimmed V and J ends, which lost 3 bases and 1 base, there was a span of 13 bases. The CDR3 region is CASSSLRGGNTEAFF. CDR3 nucleotide sequence: TGTGCCAGCAGCTCCCTTAGGGGGGGGAACACTGAAGCTTTCTTT.

The J gene is TRBJ2-5, the V gene TRBV28, with D possibly being TRBD2 (7 bases). With 6 bases removed from V and 5 bases from J, the gap between germline ends came to 10 bases. Germline-derived CDR1 and CDR2 are MDHEN and SYDVKM. The CDR3 runs 12 residues. CDR3 bases: TGTGCCAGCAGGCGGGGGCAGGAGACCCAGTACTTC. As protein: CASRRGQETQYF.

The V gene is TRBV5-1, the J gene TRBJ2-1, with D possibly TRBD2 on 6 matching bases. The germline CDR1 and CDR2 sequences are SGHRS and YFSETQ. The CDR3 extends over 17 amino acids. Deletions cut 0 bases from V and 1 base from J, with 14 bases between. The CDR3 DNA reads as TGCGCCAGCAGCTTGGTTAGCGGAAGTAGGTCCTACAATGAGCAGTTCTTC. This gives the protein CASSLVSGSRSYNEQFF.

The V and J genes are TRBV28 and TRBJ2-2; TRBD2 aligns across 15 bases. This CDR3 comprises 15 residues. Per germline, CDR1 MDHEN and CDR2 SYDVKM. The J segment lost 8 bases and the V segment lost 5 bases, leaving 3 bases of the junction unmatched. The CDR3, as DNA: TGTGCCAGCAGTCTTGGGACTAGCGGGAGGGGGGAGCTGTTTTTT. This sequence encodes CASSLGTSGRGELFF.

This chain joins TRBV10-3 and TRBJ1-5, with 7 bases that match TRBD1. V lost 2 bases and J lost 7; bases outside the gene matches: 8. The germline V gene has CDR1 ENHRY and CDR2 SYGVKD. The CDR3 consists of 15 residues. This chain's CDR3 is CAISEIQGQGQPQHF. CDR3 DNA sequence: TGTGCCATCAGTGAGATACAGGGGCAAGGACAGCCCCAGCATTTT.